The 24 T cell receptor beta chains below come from one sample, sequenced in a study of blood T cell repertoires in COVID-19 (dated by TCRdb to between 2020 and 2021). The library was prepared using the immunoSEQ multiplex PCR assay. In TCRdb, the immuneACCESS table is reduced to in-frame sequences with V and J assigned. These tables do not hold every clone; where another copy was compared, an unresolved V gene accounts for under half, and the others remain unexplained. The sample profile shows 280,000 or so clones; 85% of them were found once. The leading ten clones occupy about 2.3% of the sample. What was sequenced was PBMCs or T cells enriched from blood (not recorded which). All receptors come from a woman in her fifties or sixties who had recovered from COVID-19.

The chain employs TRBV7-2 and TRBJ2-1, with 9 nucleotides matching TRBD2. Germline V CDR1 and CDR2: SGHTA, FQGNSA. With V trimmed by 6 bases and J by 9 bases, 9 bases remained unmatched. The CDR3 has 14 amino acids. CDR3 sequence: CASRRAGGPGEQFF. In DNA form, the CDR3 reads TGTGCCAGCAGGCGGGCGGGAGGGCCAGGTGAGCAGTTCTTC. The complete variable domain, with remaining parts taken from reference TRBV7-2 and TRBJ2-1, reads GAGVSQSPSNKVTEKGKDVELRCDPISGHTALYWYRQSLGQGLEFLIYFQGNSAPDKSGLPSDRFSAERTGGSVSTLTIQRTQQEDSAVYLCASRRAGGPGEQFFGPGTRLTVL.

This clone has only one observation. The rearrangement joins TRBV12-3 or TRBV12-4 to TRBJ2-5; D is uncertain. The V end was cut by 1 base, the J end by 3 bases, with 6 bases between. CDR3 length: 13 residues. The CDR3 loop reads CASSLGRKETQYF. CDR3 nucleotides: TGTGCCAGCAGTTTAGGCAGGAAAGAGACCCAGTACTTC.

The chain joins TRBV3-1 (or the pseudogene TRBV3-2) to TRBJ1-5; TRBD1 is a possible D gene (6 bases). V was clipped by 4 bases and J by 4 bases, with 8 bases between them. CDR3 length equals 13 residues. The germline gives CDR1 LGHDT, CDR2 YNNKEL (reference sequence). CDR3 sequence (DNA): TGTGCCAGCAGCCTGGGGGCGAATCAGCCCCAGCATTTT. It encodes CASSLGANQPQHF.

The rearrangement uses TRBV6-5 and TRBJ2-1, with D hard to call. CDR1 and CDR2 (germline): MNHEY, SVGAGI. The V gene lost 4 bases and the J gene lost 3 bases, with 10 bases spanning the gap. The CDR3 loop spans 14 amino acids. CDR3 sequence reads: CASSFTRVYNEQFF. The CDR3 region has the DNA TGTGCCAGCAGTTTCACCCGCGTCTACAATGAGCAGTTCTTC.

The sample holds a few counts of this clone. The J gene is TRBJ2-7, the V gene TRBV28, with TRBD1 identical over 11 bases. This CDR3 region has 13 residues. V dropped 6 bases and J dropped 4; count of bases not matched to a gene: 2. Germline V gene lookup returns CDR1 MDHEN and CDR2 SYDVKM. This CDR3 is CASRGTGGYEQYF. The CDR3, as DNA: TGTGCCAGCAGGGGGACAGGGGGTTACGAGCAGTACTTC. Filled out from reference TRBV28 and TRBJ2-7, the complete variable domain reads DVKVTQSSRYLVKRTGEKVFLECVQDMDHENMFWYRQDPGLGLRLIYFSYDVKMKEKGDIPEGYSVSREKKERFSLILESASTNQTSMYLCASRGTGGYEQYFGPGTRLTVT.

The CDR3 bases are TGTGCCAGCAGCCTACCCTCGACAGACTCTAATCAGCCCCAGCATTTT. Its translation is CASSLPSTDSNQPQHF. The rearrangement uses TRBV6-2 or TRBV6-3 and TRBJ1-5, with TRBD1 as a possible D gene (5 bases). The CDR3 is 16 residues long. V lost 6 bases, J lost 4 bases, and 19 bases lay in between. Germline CDR1 reads MNHEY; CDR2 reads SVGEGT.

The chain links TRBV30 to TRBJ1-4; the match to TRBD1 covers 7 bases. CDR1 and CDR2 (germline): GTSNPN, SVGIG (reference sequence). Losses at the gene ends were 7 bases for V and 3 bases for J; bases not matched to a gene: 8. The CDR3 has 14 residues. The CDR3 bases are TGTGCCTCGTATACAGGGGCGCCTAATGAAAAACTGTTTTTT. Amino acid sequence: CASYTGAPNEKLFF.

This clone was found once. This rearrangement joins TRBV13 to TRBJ2-1; 7 bases map to TRBD2. CDR3 length: 15 amino acids. CDR1 is PRHDT and CDR2 is FYEKMQ in the germline V gene (reference sequence). Trimming removed 2 bases from V and 5 bases from J; junction bases left unmatched: 6. CDR3 region: CASSLITSVNNEQFF. The CDR3 DNA sequence: TGTGCCAGCAGCTTAATTACTAGCGTAAACAATGAGCAGTTCTTC.

A single count supports this clone. This rearrangement joins TRBV24-1 to TRBJ2-2, with D unclear. The germline V and J ends were trimmed by 0 bases and 0 bases, with 4 bases remaining between them. This CDR3 spans 15 amino acids. Germline assignment: CDR1 KGHDR and CDR2 SFDVKD. CDR3 amino acids: CATSDLQANTGELFF. DNA of the CDR3: TGTGCCACCAGTGATTTGCAGGCGAACACCGGGGAGCTGTTTTTT.

This chain links TRBV9 with TRBJ1-2; tentative D call: TRBD1 (6 bases). The V gene lost 4 bases and the J gene lost 4 bases, with 26 bases spanning the gap. Germline loops: CDR1 SGDLS, CDR2 YYNGEE. The CDR3 runs 18 residues. Here the CDR3 reads CASSSHPPGTTDLYGYTF. Written as DNA, the CDR3 is TGTGCCAGCAGCTCCCACCCCCCAGGGACAACTGACCTCTATGGCTACACCTTC.

The chain couples TRBV15 to TRBJ2-1; the match to TRBD2 covers 7 bases. The length of the CDR3 is 15 residues. J lost 10 bases, V lost 3 bases, and 12 bases had no gene match. CDR1 and CDR2 (germline): LNHNV, YYDKDF (reference sequence). CDR3 in amino acids: CATSSDITGLQEQFF. CDR3 sequence (DNA): TGTGCCACCAGCAGCGATATAACGGGACTACAGGAGCAGTTCTTC.

This chain joins TRBV11-2 and TRBJ1-1, with D uncertain. Looked up from germline, CDR1 is SGHAT and CDR2 is FQNNGV. The CDR3 contains 13 residues. Trimming pared 1 base from V and 3 bases from J, leaving 6 bases between. The CDR3 DNA reads TGTGCCAGCAGCTTAGCGAGCGACACTGAAGCTTTCTTT. It specifies CASSLASDTEAFF. Using reference TRBV11-2 and TRBJ1-1 for the parts outside the CDR3, the full variable domain is EAGVAQSPRYKIIEKRQSVAFWCNPISGHATLYWYQQILGQGPKLLIQFQNNGVVDDSQLPKDRFSAERLKGVDSTLKIQPAKLEDSAVYLCASSLASDTEAFFGQGTRLTVV.

V usage is TRBV19 and J usage is TRBJ1-1; D is possibly TRBD1 (6 bases). This CDR3 is 13 amino acids long. Germline CDR1 is LNHDA and CDR2 is SQIVND (reference sequence). Trimming removed 5 bases from V and 7 bases from J, with 14 bases in between. CDR3 amino acids: CASSLQQGIEAFF. The CDR3 DNA sequence: TGTGCCAGTAGTCTGCAGCAGGGGATTGAAGCTTTCTTT.

The genes are TRBV30 and TRBJ1-1; D gene ambiguous. V lost 5 bases and J lost 1, with 11 bases in between. The CDR3 loop spans 13 amino acids. The germline V gene encodes CDR1 GTSNPN and CDR2 SVGIG (reference sequence). Here the CDR3 DNA reads TGTGCCTGGGGGAACAATAAGAACACTGAAGCTTTCTTT. Protein: CAWGNNKNTEAFF.

This clone was counted a single time. This rearrangement joins TRBV18 to TRBJ2-7; 9 nucleotides match TRBD1. This CDR3 spans 15 amino acids. Germline V CDR1 and CDR2: KGHSH, LQKENI. J lost 4 bases, V lost 3 bases, and 7 bases had no gene match. Here the CDR3 reads CASSPLQGAEYEQYF. Here the CDR3 DNA reads TGTGCCAGCTCACCGCTACAGGGGGCTGAGTACGAGCAGTACTTC.

V gene TRBV27 combines with J gene TRBJ1-2, with D tentatively TRBD1 (5 bases). Trimming took off 8 bases at V and 5 bases at J, with 18 bases between the two ends. CDR3 size: 14 residues. The germline gives CDR1 MNHEY, CDR2 SMNVEV (reference sequence). The CDR3 region is CASGWGGVGYGYTF. The DNA for the CDR3 is TGTGCCAGCGGTTGGGGAGGGGTTGGGTATGGCTACACCTTC.

The sample holds a few counts of this clone. The CDR3 DNA sequence: TGTGCCTGGAAGGGACAGGAGGAGGTGTTTTTT. Translation gives CAWKGQEEVFF. This sequence joins TRBV30 and TRBJ1-4; 8 nucleotides line up with TRBD1. The junction had 7 bases not matched to a gene; V was cut back by 4 bases and J by 15 bases. The CDR3 spans 11 residues. Germline V gives CDR1 GTSNPN, CDR2 SVGIG (reference sequence).

In its sample, this clone was seen once. The chain has TRBV7-8 and TRBJ2-1; TRBD2 might be the D (6 bases). Per germline, CDR1 SGHVS and CDR2 FQNEAQ. The CDR3 is 14 amino acids. V lost 4 bases and J 9 bases, leaving 16 bases between the germline ends. The CDR3: CASSWSGPHTEQFF. The CDR3 DNA follows: TGTGCCAGCAGCTGGAGCGGGCCTCACACTGAGCAGTTCTTC.

This rearrangement joins TRBV30 to TRBJ2-7; 7 bases agree with TRBD1. CDR1 is GTSNPN, CDR2 SVGIG, per germline (reference sequence). The CDR3 runs to 12 residues. J gave up 3 bases and V 7 bases, and 6 bases lay outside the gene matches. The CDR3: CASGTALYEQYF. DNA for the CDR3: TGTGCCTCCGGGACAGCCCTCTACGAGCAGTACTTC.

The gene calls are TRBV7-2 and TRBJ1-2, with 7 bases lining up with TRBD1. V was clipped by 5 bases and J by 5 bases; unmatched bases: 8. Germline CDR1 reads SGHTA; CDR2 reads FQGNSA. The CDR3 is 14 residues long. This CDR3 is CASSPTGQSYGYTF. The CDR3 DNA reads TGTGCCAGCAGCCCCACGGGACAGAGTTATGGCTACACCTTC.

The chain carries TRBV19 and TRBJ1-5; D is possibly TRBD1 (6 bases). Between the trimmed V and J ends, which lost 4 bases and 9 bases, there was a span of 16 bases. CDR1 LNHDA and CDR2 SQIVND come from the germline V gene (reference sequence). The CDR3 consists of 14 residues. CDR3 residues: CASSTDRTAPPQHF. CDR3 DNA sequence: TGTGCCAGTAGTACTGACAGGACAGCACCGCCCCAGCATTTT.

For the CDR3, the DNA is TGCGCCAGCAGCCGCTCAACCCTTCTGCGCTCTGGAAACACCATATATTTT. It translates to CASSRSTLLRSGNTIYF. The chain employs TRBV4-1 and TRBJ1-3; D unclear. Trimming took 4 bases from V and 0 from J, leaving 16 bases between them. This CDR3 has 17 residues. CDR1 is MGHRA, CDR2 YSYEKL, per germline.

The chain combines TRBV18 with TRBJ1-5; D call uncertain. Trimming took 4 bases from V and 0 from J, leaving 13 bases between them. The germline V gene has CDR1 KGHSH and CDR2 LQKENI. The CDR3 is 16 residues long. CDR3 nucleotides: TGTGCCAGCTCACTTTCGGGAACCTATAGCAATCAGCCCCAGCATTTT. The encoded protein is CASSLSGTYSNQPQHF.

This clone was picked up a small number of times. The chain recombines TRBV11-2 with TRBJ1-6; D remains unclear. V lost 8 bases and J lost 7, with 9 bases in between. The CDR3 covers 12 residues. CDR1 and CDR2 from the germline V gene are SGHAT and FQNNGV. The CDR3 coding sequence is TGTGCCAGCCGACGGGTGAATTCACCCCTCCACTTT. Protein product: CASRRVNSPLHF.